This TCR beta chain was recovered during a study of a mutant IDH1 vaccine in newly diagnosed glioma. For this clone: What it binds is unknown.

CDR1 is MNHNY and CDR2 is SVGAGI in the germline V gene (reference sequence). CDR3 length equals 16 residues. V was shortened by 5 bases and J by 0 bases, with 13 bases between the two germline ends. Some clones are missing from TCRdb's copy, which holds only in-frame ones; the method was immunoSEQ multiplex PCR. The table has over 45,000 clones, around 80% seen once. The time point denotes: week 5, during vaccination. In every dose of vaccine, 300 ug of mutant IDH1 20-mer peptide was given alongside topical imiquimod. The TCR comes from a woman between 45 and 65 years old with glioma. The specimen comprised PBMCs, sampled from a glioma patient whose treatment included an IDH1 peptide vaccine. The chain has TRBV6-6 and TRBJ2-2; tentatively, D is TRBD1 (6 bases). CDR3 nucleotides: TGTGCCAGCAGTCCAAACAGGGTTGCGAACACCGGGGAGCTGTTTTTT. The encoded protein is CASSPNRVANTGELFF.